These 4 T cell receptor beta chains originate from one sample sequenced in a study of blood T cell repertoires in COVID-19. The assay was immunoSEQ multiplex PCR, and TCRdb's table has in-frame clones only and misses some. Of tens of thousands of clones listed, roughly 87% are singletons. Sequencing was done on a sample of peripheral blood. These receptors were collected from a man aged 55 to 69 with acute or convalescent COVID-19.

This chain uses TRBV25-1 with TRBJ2-4; TRBD1 agrees at 12 bases. The CDR3 covers 17 residues. Trimming cost V 3 bases and J 9 bases; bases outside gene matches: 12. Germline assignment: CDR1 MGHDK and CDR2 SYGVNS. The CDR3 loop is CASSDQGTGGARGIQYF. The CDR3 nucleotides read TGTGCCAGCAGTGATCAGGGGACAGGGGGCGCTCGTGGCATTCAGTACTTC.

This chain joins TRBV18 and TRBJ2-3, with 9 bases fitting TRBD2. The V gene's germline CDR1 is KGHSH and CDR2 LQKENI. V was clipped by 3 bases and J by 6 bases; unmatched bases: 13. The CDR3 is made up of 17 amino acids. CDR3 in DNA: TGTGCCAGCTCACCGCCGGCGGGGGGGAATCGGAGGGATACGCAGTATTTT. This sequence encodes CASSPPAGGNRRDTQYF.

The chain links TRBV29-1 to TRBJ1-5; D unresolved. The germline V gene has CDR1 SQVTM and CDR2 ANQGSEA. The CDR3 sequence is 13 residues long. V shed 4 bases and J shed 2 bases, with 9 bases lying between them. CDR3 nucleotide sequence: TGCAGCGTTGCAGGAAACCGCAATCAGCCCCAGCATTTT. It yields the protein CSVAGNRNQPQHF.

The rearrangement links TRBV6-2 or TRBV6-3 to TRBJ2-7; D is possibly TRBD1 (6 bases). The V gene lost 2 bases and the J gene lost 4 bases, with 18 bases spanning the gap. The CDR3 contains 16 residues. The germline V gene has CDR1 MNHEY and CDR2 SVGEGT. CDR3 loop: CASSYPSGKGGYEQYF. Here the CDR3 DNA reads TGTGCCAGCAGTTACCCGAGTGGTAAAGGGGGATACGAGCAGTACTTC.